The rows below give T cell receptor beta chains drawn from one sample of a study of cytomegalovirus exposure and HLA in healthy donors. This table comes from immunoSEQ multiplex PCR, and its TCRdb copy is limited to in-frame clones, with some not included. The sample includes around 130,000 clones, roughly nine tenths of them seen just once. The sequenced sample was PBMCs. These receptors were taken from a man younger than 45 in good health and CMV-seronegative. Each CDR3 is given with its conserved first and last residue. The D gene is left open where the match is weak.

TRBV6-5	TRBD1	TRBJ1-2	TGTGCCAGCAGTCCGCAGGGGGTATTGAAAGGCTACACCTTC	CASSPQGVLKGYTF
TRBV4-2	-	TRBJ1-2	TGTGCCAGCAGCCAAGATCCCTCGGCAGGGTTTAACTATGGCTACACCTTC	CASSQDPSAGFNYGYTF
TRBV4-1	-	TRBJ1-4	TGCGCCAGCAGCCATCAGGGTTTTGCTAATGAAAAACTGTTTTTT	CASSHQGFANEKLFF
TRBV25-1	-	TRBJ1-6	TGTGCCAGCAGTGAACGGCAGTGGAGCTCCTATAATTCACCCCTCCACTTT	CASSERQWSSYNSPLHF
TRBV2	TRBD1	TRBJ1-1	TGTGCCAGCAGTTTCCCAGGGGGCACTGAAGCTTTCTTT	CASSFPGGTEAFF
TRBV6-5	-	TRBJ2-1	TGTGCCAGCAGCGGACAGATACCCTTCTACAATGAGCAGTTCTTC	CASSGQIPFYNEQFF
TRBV6-6	TRBD1	TRBJ1-4	TGTGCCAGCAGTGACAGGGGGAATGAAAAACTGTTTTTT	CASSDRGNEKLFF
TRBV6-5	TRBD1	TRBJ2-3	TGTGCCAGCAGTCACGGACAGGGGGGTACAGATACGCAGTATTTT	CASSHGQGGTDTQYF
TRBV5-1	-	TRBJ2-7	TGCGCCAGCAGCTTGGGTCCAGAAAACTACGAGCAGTACTTC	CASSLGPENYEQYF
TRBV29-1	TRBD1	TRBJ2-7	TGCAGCGTTGTGCTGGCGGGACAGGCTCAGTCCTACGAGCAGTACTTC	CSVVLAGQAQSYEQYF
TRBV7-2	-	TRBJ1-2	TGTGCCAGCAGCTTAACGCCGGAGTATGGCTACACCTTC	CASSLTPEYGYTF